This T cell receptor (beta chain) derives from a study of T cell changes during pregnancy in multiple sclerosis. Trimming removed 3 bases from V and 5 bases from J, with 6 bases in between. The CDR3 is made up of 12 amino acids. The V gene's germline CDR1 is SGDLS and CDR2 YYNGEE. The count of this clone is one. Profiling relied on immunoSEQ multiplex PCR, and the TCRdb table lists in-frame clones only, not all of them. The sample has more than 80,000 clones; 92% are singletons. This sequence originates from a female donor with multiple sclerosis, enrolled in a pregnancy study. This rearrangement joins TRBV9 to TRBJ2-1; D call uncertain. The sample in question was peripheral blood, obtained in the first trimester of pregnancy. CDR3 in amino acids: CASSGVNNEQFF. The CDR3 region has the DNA TGTGCCAGCAGCGGAGTTAACAATGAGCAGTTCTTC.